Sequencing of this T cell receptor beta chain was carried out in a study of T cells after posttransplantation cyclophosphamide. General study results and limits: Tissue-infiltrating T cells from skin or gut overlapped little with blood T cells.

As to this clone: Its specificity is unknown.

Cyclophosphamide on days +3 and +4 followed busulfan-fludarabine conditioning and a marrow graft. Profiled with immunoSEQ multiplex PCR; TCRdb holds only in-frame clones, not every one. The sample has nearly 2,500 clones, approximately 81% seen once; the top ten hold approximately 23%. The CDR3 has 14 amino acids. V lost 5 bases and J lost 7; bases outside the gene matches: 6. Per germline, CDR1 LNHNV and CDR2 YYDKDF (reference sequence). The sequences come from PBMCs, collected after allogeneic stem cell transplant with posttransplant cyclophosphamide. The receptor was isolated from a male patient between 25 and 40 years old who received an allogeneic stem cell transplant from a related donor, was CMV-positive, and had acute GVHD only. Certain T cells may be donor cells from the graft. The chain employs TRBV15 and TRBJ1-3, with 9 bases lining up with TRBD1. As DNA, the CDR3 is TGTGCCACCAGCGAAACAGGGGGCAGGAACACCATATATTTT. It codes for CATSETGGRNTIYF.